This is a list of T cell receptor beta chains from one sample in a study of T cells in Graves' hyperthyroidism and ophthalmopathy. Each CDR3 protein gets one entry after TCRdb re-called the multiplex PCR reads with MiXCR. The sample shows nearly 600,000 distinct CDR3 sequences, approximately 15% of them seen only once. The source material was blood. All receptors come from a woman aged 25 to 39 with Graves' hyperthyroidism that later progressed to Graves' ophthalmopathy. Both conserved end residues are part of each CDR3. Fields, in order: V gene, J gene, D gene, clone size, CDR3 DNA, CDR3 protein. The D gene is left open where the match is weak. A clone size is listed for some rows: how often the clone was seen (once, few, many), or a class if it is expanded.

>TRBV10-3|TRBJ2-7|TRBD1|many
TGTGCCATCAGTGAGAGGGGACAGGGCGGATCGAGGGAGCAGTACTTC
CAISERGQGGSREQYF
>TRBV25-1|TRBJ1-1|TRBD1|many
TGTGCCAGCAGTGCTTCGGGACAGGGGGACGCTGAAGCTTTCTTT
CASSASGQGDAEAFF
>TRBV28|TRBJ1-5|.|.
TGCGCCAGAAGCCCCCCTCTCTCGAGCAATCAGCCCCAGCATTTT
CARSPPLSSNQPQHF
>TRBV2|TRBJ1-2|.|many
TGTGCCAGCAGTGAAATAGGGGAAATCTATGGCTACACCTTC
CASSEIGEIYGYTF
>TRBV14|TRBJ2-1|TRBD2|many
TGTGCCAGCAGCCGCCCGGCGGGAGTAATGAATGAGCAGTTCTTC
CASSRPAGVMNEQFF
>TRBV6-1|TRBJ2-1|TRBD2|many
TGTGCCAGCAGTTTGGGTAGCGGGAATTACAATGAGCAGTTCTTC
CASSLGSGNYNEQFF
>TRBV29-1|TRBJ1-1|TRBD1|many
TGCAGCGTTGGGGAACAGGGGCCCAGAGGCACTGAAGCTTTCTTT
CSVGEQGPRGTEAFF
>TRBV28|TRBJ2-6|TRBD1|many
TGTGCCAGCAGCCCATATCCCGGGACAGGAGAATCTGGGGCCAACGTCCTGACTTTC
CASSPYPGTGESGANVLTF
>TRBV7-4|TRBJ1-5|.|.
TGTGCCAGCAGCCCCTCGCCCGGGCGGGGCCCTCAGCCCCAGCATTTT
CASSPSPGRGPQPQHF
>TRBV19|TRBJ1-1|.|many
TGTGCCAGTAGTATCACGCTCACTAACCTGGAAGCTTTCTTT
CASSITLTNLEAFF